A selection of T cell receptor beta chains follows, all from one sample in a study of shared clonotypes between healthy human individuals. Generated by immunoSEQ multiplex PCR, the TCRdb table keeps only in-frame clones and is missing some. This sample yields 2.3 million or so clones, of which 85% to 95% are seen a single time; about 0.39% belongs to the top ten. The sequenced sample was naive CD4+ T cells from PBMCs. The receptor set was obtained from a man aged 18-30 years in good health. Some clones in this sample may be carry-over from other donors' samples. The CDR3 runs from the conserved cysteine through the conserved F or W. The D gene is left open where the match is weak.

CASSRGTGWEQYF,TRBJ2-7,TRBV28,TRBD1
CASSPRTIGELFF,TRBJ2-2,TRBV14,.
CASRQGSDTGELFF,TRBJ2-2,TRBV11-3,.
CASSRTGENEQFF,TRBJ2-1,TRBV5-1,TRBD1
CASSLGGADNEQFF,TRBJ2-1,TRBV5-1,.
CASSSVVAGYTDTQYF,TRBJ2-3,TRBV7-2,.
CASSIAWTGRGEAFF,TRBJ1-1,TRBV19,TRBD1
CAISESGRGNTIYF,TRBJ1-3,TRBV10-3,.
CASSYPTGVNTEAFF,TRBJ1-1,TRBV6-6,TRBD1
CASSLRTVSTGELFF,TRBJ2-2,TRBV5-1,.
CASSQGAVYQETQYF,TRBJ2-5,TRBV14,.
CASTQQGSPLFYF,TRBJ2-7,TRBV11-2,.
CASSTSGDGYQETQYF,TRBJ2-5,TRBV5-1,.
CASSSGTGGTYTDTQYF,TRBJ2-3,TRBV5-6,TRBD1
CASSVTSGRDSYNEQFF,TRBJ2-1,TRBV9,TRBD2
CASSHGLAGFNEQFF,TRBJ2-1,TRBV5-8,TRBD2
CASSYGWQTMNTEAFF,TRBJ1-1,TRBV6-5,.
CASSFLQGYEQYF,TRBJ2-7,TRBV28,.
CGKWGGTSGNTIYF,TRBJ1-3,TRBV6-1,.
CASSLEYLGRTNEKLFF,TRBJ1-4,TRBV28,.
CASSISPGQAYGYTF,TRBJ1-2,TRBV19,.
CASSHLDNEKLFF,TRBJ1-4,TRBV27,.
CASSNAGISNTQYF,TRBJ2-3,TRBV7-6,.
CASSAGGTEAFF,TRBJ1-1,TRBV19,TRBD1
CASSRGLAATSYEQYF,TRBJ2-7,TRBV11-1,TRBD2
CAWSDRGSEKLFF,TRBJ1-4,TRBV30,TRBD1
CASSLRGAGVTYNEQFF,TRBJ2-1,TRBV4-1,TRBD2
CATQRDNSNQPQHF,TRBJ1-5,TRBV10-3,.
CASTRGGSTEAFF,TRBJ1-1,TRBV5-6,.
CASSPGRGKNTEAFF,TRBJ1-1,TRBV7-3,.
CASSPRSRFYEQYF,TRBJ2-7,TRBV7-9,.
CATSREGAVYEQYF,TRBJ2-7,TRBV15,.
CASSTYQGHHEFF,TRBJ2-1,TRBV6-5,.
CAISGGGSTDTQYF,TRBJ2-3,TRBV10-3,.
CASSLYGLAGGPGDTQYF,TRBJ2-3,TRBV28,TRBD2
CASGKRVDNEQFF,TRBJ2-1,TRBV9,.
CASSETVQGGGYTF,TRBJ1-2,TRBV5-1,.
CASSPPDRRNTEAFF,TRBJ1-1,TRBV19,TRBD1
CASSHGGRTDTQYF,TRBJ2-3,TRBV4-1,.
CASSFLDLRGYEQYF,TRBJ2-7,TRBV28,.
CATSSPQGTEAFF,TRBJ1-1,TRBV15,.
CAIRPMGANVLTF,TRBJ2-6,TRBV10-3,.
CASSIRVRGYTF,TRBJ1-2,TRBV5-6,.
CASSLPGDRGYEQYF,TRBJ2-7,TRBV28,TRBD1
CASSNYPDSQYTNTEAFF,TRBJ1-1,TRBV7-2,.
CASSLFQGEAFF,TRBJ1-1,TRBV5-1,.
CASSEQGVGNTIYF,TRBJ1-3,TRBV6-1,TRBD1
CASSRRPGTDTQYF,TRBJ2-3,TRBV7-3,.
CASSFRIAGESHTQYF,TRBJ2-3,TRBV7-9,TRBD2
CASSLLTSGRSSYNEQFF,TRBJ2-1,TRBV5-1,TRBD2
CASSLRSGSVNTGELFF,TRBJ2-2,TRBV14,TRBD2
CASSLVGPYYEQYF,TRBJ2-7,TRBV27,.
CAWNPVSSNQPQHF,TRBJ1-5,TRBV30,.
CASSPLLGTPTDTQYF,TRBJ2-3,TRBV18,.
CASSDSGGNTIYF,TRBJ1-3,TRBV6-1,.
CASSSGPVNTEAFF,TRBJ1-1,TRBV27,.
CASSVGGNQPQHF,TRBJ1-5,TRBV25-1,.
CASSTDPRAGRNYGYTF,TRBJ1-2,TRBV28,.
CAWSGQVEGTQYF,TRBJ2-5,TRBV30,.
CAWSVGAYNEQFF,TRBJ2-1,TRBV30,.